This is a list of T cell receptor beta chains from one sample in a study of blood T cell repertoires in COVID-19. Measured with immunoSEQ multiplex PCR; TCRdb has only the in-frame clones, and not every one. The sample gives some 290,000 clones, roughly 90% of which show up once; under 3.5% is in the top ten. Input material: peripheral blood. The receptor set was obtained from a woman younger than 45 with COVID-19, enrolled during active disease. The CDR3 runs from the conserved cysteine through the conserved F or W. A D gene is named only where the DNA matches it firmly. Only part of the rows carry a size: once, few, many, or a class if the clone is expanded.

v_gene	j_gene	abundance	d_gene	CDR3aa	CDR3nt
TRBV6-5	TRBJ1-6	-	TRBD1	CASTADRVGSPLHF	TGTGCCAGCACAGCGGACAGGGTAGGGTCACCCCTCCACTTT
TRBV6-6	TRBJ1-5	-	-	CASSYVADSNQPQHF	TGTGCCAGCAGTTATGTGGCTGATAGCAATCAGCCCCAGCATTTT
TRBV27	TRBJ1-5	few	-	CASSLAGKNQPQHF	TGTGCCAGCAGTTTAGCAGGGAAGAATCAGCCCCAGCATTTT
TRBV11-2	TRBJ2-3	-	TRBD2	CASSRTLTSGSGPDTQYF	TGTGCCAGCAGCCGCACTTTGACTAGCGGGAGCGGGCCAGATACGCAGTATTTT
TRBV29-1	TRBJ1-1	once	TRBD1	CSVEDWETGVTEAFF	TGCAGCGTTGAAGATTGGGAGACAGGGGTCACTGAAGCTTTCTTT
TRBV29-1	TRBJ2-7	-	-	CSAGSRTYEQYF	TGCAGCGCGGGGTCTCGTACCTACGAGCAGTACTTC
TRBV15	TRBJ2-3	-	TRBD2	CATSGGSVADTQYF	TGTGCCACCAGCGGCGGGAGTGTGGCAGATACGCAGTATTTT
TRBV30	TRBJ2-1	-	-	CAWSSHRAGNEQFF	TGTGCCTGGAGTTCCCACAGGGCGGGCAATGAGCAGTTCTTC
TRBV19	TRBJ1-1	-	-	CASSQGRNTEAFF	TGTGCCAGTAGTCAGGGAAGGAACACTGAAGCTTTCTTT
TRBV10-1	TRBJ2-3	few	-	CASSDGSGDTQYF	TGCGCCAGCAGTGACGGGAGTGGAGATACGCAGTATTTT
TRBV6-5	TRBJ1-5	-	-	CASTDRGNQPQHF	TGTGCCAGCACCGACCGGGGCAATCAGCCCCAGCATTTT
TRBV2	TRBJ1-2	-	TRBD1	CASSESTGATDGYTF	TGTGCCAGCAGTGAATCTACAGGGGCAACGGATGGCTACACCTTC
TRBV18	TRBJ2-7	-	TRBD2	CASSPASGYEQYF	TGTGCCAGCTCACCGGCTAGCGGGTACGAGCAGTACTTC
TRBV7-2	TRBJ2-5	-	-	CASSLFGGNQETQYF	TGTGCCAGCAGCTTATTCGGAGGAAACCAAGAGACCCAGTACTTC